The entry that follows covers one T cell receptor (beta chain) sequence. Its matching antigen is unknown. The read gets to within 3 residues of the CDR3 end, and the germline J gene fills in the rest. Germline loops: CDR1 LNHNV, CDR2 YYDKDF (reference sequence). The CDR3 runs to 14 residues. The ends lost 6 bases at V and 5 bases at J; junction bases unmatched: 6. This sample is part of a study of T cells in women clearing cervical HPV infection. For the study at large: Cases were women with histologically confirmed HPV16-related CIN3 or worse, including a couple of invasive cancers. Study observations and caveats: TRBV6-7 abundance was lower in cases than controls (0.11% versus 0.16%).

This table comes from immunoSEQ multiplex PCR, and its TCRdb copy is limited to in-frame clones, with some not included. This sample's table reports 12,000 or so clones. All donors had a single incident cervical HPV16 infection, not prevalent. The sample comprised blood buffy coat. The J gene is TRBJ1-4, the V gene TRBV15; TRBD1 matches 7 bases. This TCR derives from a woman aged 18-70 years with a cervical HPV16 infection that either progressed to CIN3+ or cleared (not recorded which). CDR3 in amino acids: CATSPGQKNEKLFF. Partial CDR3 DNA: TGTGCCACCAGTCCGGGACAGAAGAATGAAAAA.